The clone carrying this T cell receptor (beta chain) was counted ten times or more. The antigen remains undetermined. Method: immunoSEQ multiplex PCR; TCRdb's copy keeps in-frame clones and lacks some. The sample holds about 120,000 clones; about 90% are singletons and the top ten take about 1.4%. The sample originates from a study of T cell responses to AZD1222 COVID-19 vaccine. Whole-study findings and limits: White British people made up most donors, females outnumbered males, and clonal diversity was possibly underestimated. At baseline, seropositivity was found in only a handful of AZD1222 recipients. The study found Spike-specific TCR breadth and depth rose after two AZD1222 doses.

Germline CDR1 MRHNA, CDR2 SNTAGT. V lost 4 bases to trimming and J lost 6 bases; unmatched junction nucleotides: 3. The CDR3 spans 13 residues. V is TRBV6-4 and J is TRBJ2-1; 7 positions match TRBD2. The specimen was peripheral blood, collected on day 0 of AZD1222 vaccination. The TCR was taken from an adult in good health. CDR3 protein: CASSARTSNEQFF. The CDR3 nucleotides read TGTGCCAGCAGTGCCCGGACTAGCAATGAGCAGTTCTTC.